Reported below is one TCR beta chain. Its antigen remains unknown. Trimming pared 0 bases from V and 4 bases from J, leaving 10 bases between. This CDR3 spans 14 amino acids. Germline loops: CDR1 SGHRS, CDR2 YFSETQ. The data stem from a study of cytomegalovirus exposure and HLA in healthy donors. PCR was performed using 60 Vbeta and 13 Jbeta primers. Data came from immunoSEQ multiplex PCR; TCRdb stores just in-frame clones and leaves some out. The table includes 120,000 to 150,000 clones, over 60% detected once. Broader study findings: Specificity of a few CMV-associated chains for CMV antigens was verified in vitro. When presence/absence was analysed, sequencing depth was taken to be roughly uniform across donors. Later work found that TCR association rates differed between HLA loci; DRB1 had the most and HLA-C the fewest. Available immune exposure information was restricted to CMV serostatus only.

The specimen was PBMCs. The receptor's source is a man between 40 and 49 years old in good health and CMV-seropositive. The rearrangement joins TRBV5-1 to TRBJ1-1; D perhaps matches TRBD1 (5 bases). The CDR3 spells CASSLDPGGTEAFF. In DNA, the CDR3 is TGCGCCAGCAGCTTGGATCCGGGGGGCACTGAAGCTTTCTTT.